This T cell receptor beta chain was recovered during a study of T cell responses to AZD1222 COVID-19 vaccine. Remarks on this clone: Its antigen is unidentified.

Study-wide results and caveats: No repertoire was sampled before or during the peak T cell response, only after it. Variant regions that are unmutated are reportedly the target of nearly half of spike-specific TCRs. An increase in Spike-specific TCR breadth and depth was observed after two AZD1222 doses.

Clones were read by immunoSEQ multiplex PCR, and TCRdb kept only the in-frame ones, dropping some. This sample has about 160,000 clones, with 70% to 90% found just once. Pooling was applied to second doses at about 4 or about 12 weeks. This TCR was sampled from an adult who received the AZD1222 COVID-19 vaccine. Material: peripheral blood, obtained 28 days after the second AZD1222 dose.

CDR3 residues: CASSQDPSAEAFF. CDR3 DNA sequence: TGCGCCAGCAGCCAAGATCCGAGCGCAGAAGCTTTCTTT. The V call is TRBV4-3, the J call TRBJ1-1; no reliable D call. There are 13 residues in the CDR3. Germline CDR1 reads LGHNA; CDR2 reads YSLEER. Trimming removed 0 bases at V and 8 bases at J, with 10 bases between.